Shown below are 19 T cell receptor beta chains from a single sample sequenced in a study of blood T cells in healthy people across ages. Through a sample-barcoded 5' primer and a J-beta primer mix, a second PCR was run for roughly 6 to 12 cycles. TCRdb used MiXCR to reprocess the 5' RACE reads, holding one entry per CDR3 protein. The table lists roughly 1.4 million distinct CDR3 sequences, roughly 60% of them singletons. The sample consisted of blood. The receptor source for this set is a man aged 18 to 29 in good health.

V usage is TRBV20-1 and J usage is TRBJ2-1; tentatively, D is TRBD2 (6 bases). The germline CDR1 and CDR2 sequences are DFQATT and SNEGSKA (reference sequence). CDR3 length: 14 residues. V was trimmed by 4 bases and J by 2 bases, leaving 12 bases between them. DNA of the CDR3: TGCAGTGCTAACGTGGGAGGACCCTACAATGAGCAGTTCTTC. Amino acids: CSANVGGPYNEQFF.

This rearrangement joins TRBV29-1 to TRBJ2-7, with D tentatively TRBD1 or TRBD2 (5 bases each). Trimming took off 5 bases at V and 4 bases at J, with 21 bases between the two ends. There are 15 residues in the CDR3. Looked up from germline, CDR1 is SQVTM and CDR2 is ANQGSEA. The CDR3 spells CSVPRQGTGKYEQYF. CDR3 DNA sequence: TGCAGCGTTCCCCGCCAAGGGACGGGAAAGTACGAGCAGTACTTC.

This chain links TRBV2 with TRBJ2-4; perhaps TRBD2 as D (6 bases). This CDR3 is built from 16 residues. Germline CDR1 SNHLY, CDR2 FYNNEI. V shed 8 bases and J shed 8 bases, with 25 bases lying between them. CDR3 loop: CASFRLVSGRGDIQYF. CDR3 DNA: TGTGCCAGCTTCCGGTTAGTTAGCGGAAGAGGGGACATTCAGTACTTC. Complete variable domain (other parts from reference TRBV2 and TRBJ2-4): EPEVTQTPSHQVTQMGQEVILRCVPISNHLYFYWYRQILGQKVEFLVSFYNNEISEKSEIFDDQFSVERPDGSNFTLKIRSTKLEDSAMYFCASFRLVSGRGDIQYFGAGTRLSVL.

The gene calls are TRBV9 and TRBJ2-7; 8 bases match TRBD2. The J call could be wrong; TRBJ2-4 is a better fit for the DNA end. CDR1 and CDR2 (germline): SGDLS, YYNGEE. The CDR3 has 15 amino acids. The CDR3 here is CASSPNTGTRNIQYF. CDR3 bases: TGTGCCAGCAGCCCCAATACCGGGACTAGAAACATTCAGTACTTC.

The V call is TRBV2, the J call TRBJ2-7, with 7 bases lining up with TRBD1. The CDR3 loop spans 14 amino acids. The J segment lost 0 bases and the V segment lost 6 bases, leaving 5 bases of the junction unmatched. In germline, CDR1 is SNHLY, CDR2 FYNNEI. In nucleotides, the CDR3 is TGTGCCAGCAGCAAGACAGGGCTCTCCTACGAGCAGTACTTC. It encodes CASSKTGLSYEQYF.

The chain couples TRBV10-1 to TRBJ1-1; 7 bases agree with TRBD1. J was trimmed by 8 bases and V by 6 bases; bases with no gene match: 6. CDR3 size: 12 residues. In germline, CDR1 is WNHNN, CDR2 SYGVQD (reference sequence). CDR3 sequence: CASRPEGAEAFF. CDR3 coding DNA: TGCGCCAGCAGACCTGAGGGGGCGGAAGCTTTCTTT.

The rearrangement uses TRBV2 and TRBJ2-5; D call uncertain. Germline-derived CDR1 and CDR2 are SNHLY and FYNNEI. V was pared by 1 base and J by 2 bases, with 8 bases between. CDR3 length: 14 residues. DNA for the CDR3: TGTGCCAGCAGTGAAGGGGCCCTACAAGAGACCCAGTACTTC. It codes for CASSEGALQETQYF.

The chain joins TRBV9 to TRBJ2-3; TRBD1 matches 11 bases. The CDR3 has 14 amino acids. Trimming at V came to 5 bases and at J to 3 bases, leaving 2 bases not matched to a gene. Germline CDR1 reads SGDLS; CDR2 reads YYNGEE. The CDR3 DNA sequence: TGTGCCAGCAGGGGACAGGGGGGAACAGATACGCAGTATTTT. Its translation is CASRGQGGTDTQYF.

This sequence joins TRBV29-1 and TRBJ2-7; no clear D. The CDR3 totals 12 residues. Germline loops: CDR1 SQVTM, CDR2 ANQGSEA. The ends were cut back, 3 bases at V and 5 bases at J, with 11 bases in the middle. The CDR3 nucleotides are TGCAGCGTTGATGTTGGGGTACACGAGCAGTACTTC. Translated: CSVDVGVHEQYF.

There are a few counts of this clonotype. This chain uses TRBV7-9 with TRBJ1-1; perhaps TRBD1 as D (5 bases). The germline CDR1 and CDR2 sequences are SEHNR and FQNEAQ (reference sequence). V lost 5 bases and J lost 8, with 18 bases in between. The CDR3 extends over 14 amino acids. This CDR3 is CASSVRLGREEAFF. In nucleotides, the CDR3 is TGTGCCAGCAGCGTACGCCTGGGACGGGAAGAAGCTTTCTTT.

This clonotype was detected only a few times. CDR3 protein: CASSYSIIDGYTF. CDR3 bases: TGTGCCAGCAGTTACTCGATTATCGATGGCTACACCTTC. The chain combines TRBV6-6 with TRBJ1-2; D is ambiguous. This CDR3 has 13 amino acids. Trimming removed 0 bases at V and 6 bases at J, with 8 bases between. In germline, CDR1 is MNHNY, CDR2 SVGAGI (reference sequence).

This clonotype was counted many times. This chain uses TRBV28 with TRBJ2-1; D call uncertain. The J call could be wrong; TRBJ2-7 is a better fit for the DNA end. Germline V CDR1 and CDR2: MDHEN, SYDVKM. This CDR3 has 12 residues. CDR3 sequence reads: CASSLGYNEQYF. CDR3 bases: TGTGCCAGCAGTTTAGGGTACAATGAGCAGTACTTC.

The CDR3, as DNA: TGCGCCAGCAGCTGGCGGGGGGCCCCTAACAATGAGCAGTTCTTC. Translation gives CASSWRGAPNNEQFF. The gene calls are TRBV5-1 and TRBJ2-1; 8 bases are a match to TRBD2. The CDR3 covers 15 residues. Germline CDR1 SGHRS, CDR2 YFSETQ. With 3 bases clipped from V and 5 bases from J, the junction kept 7 bases outside the gene matches. Supplemented by reference TRBV5-1 and TRBJ2-1, the full variable domain reads KAGVTQTPRYLIKTRGQQVTLSCSPISGHRSVSWYQQTPGQGLQFLFEYFSETQRNKGNFPGRFSGRQFSNSRSEMNVSTLELGDSALYLCASSWRGAPNNEQFFGPGTRLTVL.

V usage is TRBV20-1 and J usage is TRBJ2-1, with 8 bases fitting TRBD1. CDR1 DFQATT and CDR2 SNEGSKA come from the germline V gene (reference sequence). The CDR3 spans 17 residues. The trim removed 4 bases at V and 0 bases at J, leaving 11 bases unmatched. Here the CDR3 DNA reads TGCAGTGCTACGCTAGGGACAGGTCACAACTCCTACAATGAGCAGTTCTTC. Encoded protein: CSATLGTGHNSYNEQFF.

The CDR3 sequence is CSVIFNEKLFF. CDR3 sequence (DNA): TGCAGCGTTATTTTTAATGAAAAACTGTTTTTT. The V call is TRBV29-1, the J call TRBJ1-4, with D unclear. The germline CDR1 and CDR2 sequences are SQVTM and ANQGSEA. This CDR3 is 11 amino acids long. Trimming removed 5 bases from V and 4 bases from J, with 5 bases in between.

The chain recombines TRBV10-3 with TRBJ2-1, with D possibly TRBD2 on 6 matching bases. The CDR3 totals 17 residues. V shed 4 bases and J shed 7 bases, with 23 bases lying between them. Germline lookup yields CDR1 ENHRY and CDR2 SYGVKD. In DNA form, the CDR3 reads TGTGCCATCAGTGGGTCTCAGGTCATGGAGGAGGGAAATGAGCAGTTCTTC. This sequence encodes CAISGSQVMEEGNEQFF.

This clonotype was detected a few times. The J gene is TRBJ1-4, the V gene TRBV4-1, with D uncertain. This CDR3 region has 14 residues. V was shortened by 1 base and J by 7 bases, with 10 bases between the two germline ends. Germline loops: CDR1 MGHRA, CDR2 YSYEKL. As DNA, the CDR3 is TGCGCCAGCAGCCAAGGTGGGCGGTCTGAAAAACTGTTTTTT. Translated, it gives CASSQGGRSEKLFF.

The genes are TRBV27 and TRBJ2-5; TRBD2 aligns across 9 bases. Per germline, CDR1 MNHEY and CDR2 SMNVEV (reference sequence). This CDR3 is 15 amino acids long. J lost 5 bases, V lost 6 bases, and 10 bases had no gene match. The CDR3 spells CASRILSGSGETQYF. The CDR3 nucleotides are TGTGCCAGCAGGATCCTTAGCGGGAGTGGGGAGACCCAGTACTTC.

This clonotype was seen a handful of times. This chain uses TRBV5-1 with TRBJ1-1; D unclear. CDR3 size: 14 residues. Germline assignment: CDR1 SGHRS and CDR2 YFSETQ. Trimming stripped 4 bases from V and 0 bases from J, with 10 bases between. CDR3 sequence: CASSVSRLNTEAFF. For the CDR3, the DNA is TGCGCCAGCAGCGTCTCAAGGCTGAACACTGAAGCTTTCTTT.